This TCR beta chain originates from a study of T-cell memory formation after mild COVID-19. Study at large: The two donors had largely donor-specific TCR clusters.

Germline values: CDR1 SGHDT, CDR2 YYEEEE. Trimming took 7 bases from V and 4 from J; bases not matched to a gene: 7. The CDR3 is 14 amino acids. Notes on the study in general: Clones contracting over day 15 to 85 were CD4/CD8 balanced, with later expanders leaning CD4+.

This clonotype turned up a few times. The antigen remains unidentified. cDNA libraries for TCR alpha and TCR beta, carrying sample barcodes and UMIs, came from 5'RACE with constant-segment primers. TCRdb reprocessed the 5' RACE reads with MiXCR, giving one entry per CDR3 protein. Of 150,000 or so distinct CDR3 sequences listed, about 25% are singletons. The origin of this receptor is an adult woman who had mild COVID-19 (a few samples of this study predate the infection). Cell type and time point are not known. V usage is TRBV5-6 and J usage is TRBJ2-3, with 9 bases identical to TRBD2. The sample taken for sequencing was PBMCs or a T cell subset sorted from them (not recorded which). The CDR3 here is CASSRTSASDTQYF. CDR3 in DNA: TGTGCCAGCTCTAGGACTAGCGCTTCAGATACGCAGTATTTT.